This is a list of T cell receptor beta chains from one sample in a study of cytotoxic CD8 clonotypes in ibrutinib-treated CLL. Assay used: immunoSEQ multiplex PCR; TCRdb lists only in-frame clones, some missing. The sample carries roughly 220,000 clones, around 70% recorded once. Source: PBMCs, taken after 12 months of ibrutinib treatment. All receptors come from a human donor with chronic lymphocytic leukemia. The CDR3 runs from the conserved cysteine through the conserved F or W. Each record gives: V gene, D gene, J gene, clone size, CDR3 DNA, CDR3 protein. The D gene is left open where the match is weak. Clone size, where shown, is once, few, many, or a class for clones that have expanded.

v_call: TRBV15
d_call: NA
j_call: TRBJ2-6
clone_size: NA
cdr3_nt: TGTGCCACCAGCAGGATCCCCTCTGGGGCCAACGTCCTGACTTTC
cdr3_aa: CATSRIPSGANVLTF

v_call: TRBV5-1
d_call: NA
j_call: TRBJ1-6
clone_size: NA
cdr3_nt: TGCGCCAGCAGCCCCAACTATCGTCAGAGCTCCTATAATTCACCCCTCCACTTT
cdr3_aa: CASSPNYRQSSYNSPLHF

v_call: TRBV11-3
d_call: NA
j_call: TRBJ2-7
clone_size: once
cdr3_nt: TGTGCCAGCAGCTTAGTGGGGGAATCCGGCGAGCAGTACTTC
cdr3_aa: CASSLVGESGEQYF

v_call: TRBV5-4
d_call: NA
j_call: TRBJ1-5
clone_size: NA
cdr3_nt: TGTGCCAGCAGCTTGTGGTCAGGGGGCAATCAGCCCCAGCATTTT
cdr3_aa: CASSLWSGGNQPQHF

v_call: TRBV18
d_call: TRBD1
j_call: TRBJ2-3
clone_size: NA
cdr3_nt: TGTGCCAGCTCCGGGACAGCTAGCACAGATACGCAGTATTTT
cdr3_aa: CASSGTASTDTQYF

v_call: TRBV6-6
d_call: NA
j_call: TRBJ2-2
clone_size: NA
cdr3_nt: TGTGCCAGCAGAGGGAGGCCGGGGGAGGGGGAGCTGTTTTTT
cdr3_aa: CASRGRPGEGELFF

v_call: TRBV5-1
d_call: NA
j_call: TRBJ2-3
clone_size: NA
cdr3_nt: TGCGCCAGCAGCTATACCAGGGGGGCGGTCGGTACGCAGTATTTT
cdr3_aa: CASSYTRGAVGTQYF

v_call: TRBV9
d_call: NA
j_call: TRBJ1-2
clone_size: NA
cdr3_nt: TGTGCCAGCAGCGTACGGGGCTCAGATAACTATGGCTACACCTTC
cdr3_aa: CASSVRGSDNYGYTF

v_call: TRBV7-5
d_call: NA
j_call: TRBJ2-5
clone_size: NA
cdr3_nt: TGTGCCAGAAGCTTAAACCCCCAAAGGAAGGAAGAGACCCAGTACTTC
cdr3_aa: CARSLNPQRKEETQYF

v_call: TRBV28
d_call: NA
j_call: TRBJ1-3
clone_size: NA
cdr3_nt: TGTGCCAGCAGTTTCCCAGGGGCCGAGAGGTCTGGAAACACCATATATTTT
cdr3_aa: CASSFPGAERSGNTIYF

v_call: TRBV25-1
d_call: TRBD1
j_call: TRBJ1-1
clone_size: NA
cdr3_nt: TGTGCCAGCAGTGCAAGGACAGGGGGGACTGAAGCTTTCTTT
cdr3_aa: CASSARTGGTEAFF

v_call: TRBV9
d_call: TRBD1
j_call: TRBJ1-3
clone_size: NA
cdr3_nt: TGTGCCAGCAGCGCCCGACAGGGGGCGAAGGCTAACACCATATATTTT
cdr3_aa: CASSARQGAKANTIYF

v_call: TRBV5-1
d_call: NA
j_call: TRBJ1-5
clone_size: NA
cdr3_nt: TGCGCCAGCAGCTTGGAGGGGCAGGGCGGACAGCCCCAGCATTTT
cdr3_aa: CASSLEGQGGQPQHF

v_call: TRBV6-1
d_call: NA
j_call: TRBJ1-1
clone_size: NA
cdr3_nt: TGTGCCAGCTTCCAGGGTTCTGAAGCTTTCTTT
cdr3_aa: CASFQGSEAFF

v_call: TRBV28
d_call: TRBD1
j_call: TRBJ1-2
clone_size: NA
cdr3_nt: TGTGCCAGCACCATCCCGGGACAGGGATACTATGGCTACACCTTC
cdr3_aa: CASTIPGQGYYGYTF

v_call: TRBV7-9
d_call: TRBD2
j_call: TRBJ2-1
clone_size: NA
cdr3_nt: TGTGCCAGCAGCCCAGTGGGAGGGCCTTTCAATGAGCAGTTCTTC
cdr3_aa: CASSPVGGPFNEQFF

v_call: TRBV11-3
d_call: NA
j_call: TRBJ2-7
clone_size: many
cdr3_nt: TGTGCCAGCAGCGTACAGGGCTACGAGCAGTACTTC
cdr3_aa: CASSVQGYEQYF

v_call: TRBV4-2
d_call: TRBD1
j_call: TRBJ2-6
clone_size: NA
cdr3_nt: TGTGCCAGCAGCCAAGATAGACAGGGGGCTAACTCTGGGGCCAACGTCCTGACTTTC
cdr3_aa: CASSQDRQGANSGANVLTF

v_call: TRBV4-1
d_call: TRBD1
j_call: TRBJ2-7
clone_size: NA
cdr3_nt: TGCGCCAGCAGCCAAGTAGGGGACAGATACGAGCAGTACTTC
cdr3_aa: CASSQVGDRYEQYF

v_call: TRBV4-2
d_call: TRBD2
j_call: TRBJ2-7
clone_size: NA
cdr3_nt: TGTGCCAGCAGCCAAGATCTTAGCGGGAGATCGGCATACTTC
cdr3_aa: CASSQDLSGRSAYF

v_call: TRBV9
d_call: TRBD2
j_call: TRBJ2-1
clone_size: NA
cdr3_nt: TGTGCCAGCAGCGAGGACAAACTAGCGGGAGATCTTGAGCAGTTCTTC
cdr3_aa: CASSEDKLAGDLEQFF

v_call: TRBV7-3
d_call: TRBD1
j_call: TRBJ1-5
clone_size: NA
cdr3_nt: TGTGCCAGCAGCTTAGAGGGACAGATGAATCAGCCCCAGCATTTT
cdr3_aa: CASSLEGQMNQPQHF

v_call: TRBV30
d_call: NA
j_call: TRBJ1-1
clone_size: NA
cdr3_nt: TGTGCCTCTTTTGCCGGGGGGGTAGGGACTGAAGCTTTCTTT
cdr3_aa: CASFAGGVGTEAFF

v_call: TRBV11-2
d_call: NA
j_call: TRBJ1-1
clone_size: few
cdr3_nt: TGTGCCAGCAGCTTAGAAGTCCCAGCCATGAACACTGAAGCTTTCTTT
cdr3_aa: CASSLEVPAMNTEAFF

v_call: TRBV6-1
d_call: TRBD1
j_call: TRBJ1-5
clone_size: NA
cdr3_nt: TGTGCCAGCAGCATAGGGATGACAGGGCGGTCTTTT
cdr3_aa: CASSIGMTGRSF

v_call: TRBV5-8
d_call: NA
j_call: TRBJ1-5
clone_size: NA
cdr3_nt: TGTGCCAGCAGCACCGGGGGATTACCCCAGCATTTT
cdr3_aa: CASSTGGLPQHF

v_call: TRBV4-2
d_call: NA
j_call: TRBJ2-1
clone_size: few
cdr3_nt: TGTGCCAGCAGCCAGAGGGGCCCGGGGGCCTACAATGAGCAGTTCTTC
cdr3_aa: CASSQRGPGAYNEQFF

v_call: TRBV7-6
d_call: NA
j_call: TRBJ1-3
clone_size: NA
cdr3_nt: TGTGCCAGCAGCCCCGAGGGGGGGGCTGTAGCTGGAAACACCATATATTTT
cdr3_aa: CASSPEGGAVAGNTIYF

v_call: TRBV30
d_call: TRBD1
j_call: TRBJ2-7
clone_size: once
cdr3_nt: TGTGCCTGGGGATCTGGATATCTTTCTGGACAGGGGTACGAGCAGTACTTC
cdr3_aa: CAWGSGYLSGQGYEQYF

v_call: TRBV7-9
d_call: NA
j_call: TRBJ2-2
clone_size: NA
cdr3_nt: TGTGCCAGCAGCTTAGCCGGGGGTTCCGGGGAGCTGTTTTTT
cdr3_aa: CASSLAGGSGELFF

v_call: TRBV11-3
d_call: NA
j_call: TRBJ1-1
clone_size: NA
cdr3_nt: TGTGCCAGCAGCTTAGTGGTGGACGGTGAAGCTTTCTTT
cdr3_aa: CASSLVVDGEAFF

v_call: TRBV5-1
d_call: TRBD2
j_call: TRBJ2-1
clone_size: NA
cdr3_nt: TGCGCCAGCAGCTTGGAGGTACTAGCGGGAGTTTATGAGCAGTTCTTC
cdr3_aa: CASSLEVLAGVYEQFF

v_call: TRBV30
d_call: TRBD1
j_call: TRBJ1-3
clone_size: many
cdr3_nt: TGTGCCTGGAGTGTGGCCTTCGGACAGGGCGAAGGAAACACCATATATTTT
cdr3_aa: CAWSVAFGQGEGNTIYF

v_call: TRBV28
d_call: TRBD1
j_call: TRBJ1-1
clone_size: once
cdr3_nt: TGTGCCTCCAGGGGGCTAGGGAACACTGAAGCTTTCTTT
cdr3_aa: CASRGLGNTEAFF

v_call: TRBV6-1
d_call: NA
j_call: TRBJ2-1
clone_size: NA
cdr3_nt: TGTGCCAGCAGTGAAGCCAATGAGGGTCAGTTCTTC
cdr3_aa: CASSEANEGQFF

v_call: TRBV7-9
d_call: NA
j_call: TRBJ2-7
clone_size: once
cdr3_nt: TGTGCCAGCAGCCCCGCTGGTACCAAGGGAACCTACGAGCAGTACTTC
cdr3_aa: CASSPAGTKGTYEQYF

v_call: TRBV11-2
d_call: NA
j_call: TRBJ1-5
clone_size: NA
cdr3_nt: TGTGCCAGCAGCTTAGATCGGGATTATCAGCCCCAGCATTTT
cdr3_aa: CASSLDRDYQPQHF

v_call: TRBV6-5
d_call: NA
j_call: TRBJ1-2
clone_size: NA
cdr3_nt: TGTGCCAGCAGTCGGATCTTAGGTGGAAACTATGGCTACACCTTC
cdr3_aa: CASSRILGGNYGYTF

v_call: TRBV5-1
d_call: NA
j_call: TRBJ1-4
clone_size: few
cdr3_nt: TGCGCCAGCAGCTTAGCACAGGGAGCAACTAATGAAAAACTGTTTTTT
cdr3_aa: CASSLAQGATNEKLFF

v_call: TRBV27
d_call: TRBD1
j_call: TRBJ1-4
clone_size: NA
cdr3_nt: TGTGCCAGCAGGACAGGGCCGTTCCCCCCTAATGAAAAACTGTTTTTT
cdr3_aa: CASRTGPFPPNEKLFF

v_call: TRBV5-4
d_call: NA
j_call: TRBJ1-1
clone_size: few
cdr3_nt: TGTGCCAGCAGCGGGGGGGCTCTCGCTTTCTTT
cdr3_aa: CASSGGALAFF

v_call: TRBV29-1
d_call: NA
j_call: TRBJ2-3
clone_size: NA
cdr3_nt: TGCAGCGTTGAAGATTTTGCCAACAAAGGACCGTGGACAGATACGCAGTATTTT
cdr3_aa: CSVEDFANKGPWTDTQYF

v_call: TRBV29-1
d_call: NA
j_call: TRBJ2-7
clone_size: NA
cdr3_nt: TGCAGCGTCGCGTTCACTGGGGAGCAGTACTTC
cdr3_aa: CSVAFTGEQYF

v_call: TRBV9
d_call: NA
j_call: TRBJ1-3
clone_size: NA
cdr3_nt: TGTGCCAGCAGCGTAATAGGGACAGGAAACACCATATATTTT
cdr3_aa: CASSVIGTGNTIYF

v_call: TRBV5-1
d_call: TRBD1
j_call: TRBJ2-6
clone_size: few
cdr3_nt: TGCGCCAGCAGCTTTCGACAGGGCTCTGGGGCCAACGTCCTGACTTTC
cdr3_aa: CASSFRQGSGANVLTF

v_call: TRBV9
d_call: NA
j_call: TRBJ1-1
clone_size: NA
cdr3_nt: TGTGCCAGCAGCGTCTCGGGGAACACTGAAGCTTTCTTT
cdr3_aa: CASSVSGNTEAFF